This is a list of T cell receptor beta chains from one sample in a study of T cells in Graves' hyperthyroidism and ophthalmopathy. One entry per CDR3 protein results from TCRdb running MiXCR on the multiplex PCR reads. The sample lists 400,000 to 450,000 distinct CDR3 sequences; roughly 15% were seen once. Source material: blood. Every receptor here comes from a man in his late teens or twenties with Graves' ophthalmopathy. Each CDR3 is given without its conserved first and last residue.

V: TRBV11-3
CDR3: ASSLEGREGF

V: TRBV2
CDR3: ASSEEGQGRNYGYT

V: TRBV12-3/TRBV12-4
CDR3: ASRSGGHTEAF

V: TRBV18
CDR3: ASSPQKQGYGYT

V: TRBV11-2
CDR3: ASRRTGNYGYT

V: TRBV5-1
CDR3: ASSLGRPDHLYEQY

V: TRBV12-3/TRBV12-4
CDR3: ASSLAFTGGDRTGEAF

V: TRBV28
CDR3: ASSSGNAGELF

V: TRBV6-1
CDR3: ASSSPSARGSYEQY

V: TRBV12-3/TRBV12-4
CDR3: ASSLGIYGYT

V: TRBV5-1
CDR3: ASREEGARDEQY

V: TRBV18
CDR3: ATRTDGNTIY

V: TRBV11-2
CDR3: ASSLVSGGIHNEQF

V: TRBV10-1
CDR3: ARTGTSGAREQF

V: TRBV7-3
CDR3: ASSSQGAQNSPLH

V: TRBV12-3/TRBV12-4
CDR3: ASTGGGSYNEQF

V: TRBV7-9
CDR3: ASSPRQSLNTEAF

V: TRBV5-1
CDR3: ASSLVRSGGNTDTQY

V: TRBV6-1
CDR3: ASTPGRLLETQY

V: TRBV5-1
CDR3: ASAEGLAGDEQY

V: TRBV14
CDR3: ASSSGPRNEKLF

V: TRBV27
CDR3: ASSLSRGRSYNSPLH

V: TRBV7-3
CDR3: ASSLWGNDRETQY

V: TRBV6-1
CDR3: ASNGRHSGANVLT

V: TRBV11-2
CDR3: ASSFHGTGLGNQPQH

V: TRBV12-3/TRBV12-4
CDR3: ASSWDRGIYGYT

V: TRBV11-2
CDR3: ASSREGRERAEAF

V: TRBV7-6
CDR3: ASSLGARPGTSRPNEQF

V: TRBV6-1
CDR3: ASHPGNSYNSPLH

V: TRBV6-1
CDR3: ASSRGQFVGTSGRTFQETQY

V: TRBV2
CDR3: ASGTTGANEKLF

V: TRBV20-1
CDR3: IGKRATNEKLF

V: TRBV5-1
CDR3: ASSTDRPSTDTQY

V: TRBV20-1
CDR3: SAKPGPGSGNTIY

V: TRBV6-1
CDR3: ASSVILGGLMGIEQY

V: TRBV10-1
CDR3: ASSAGTSGRAGSYEQY

V: TRBV15
CDR3: ATSRDRTYEQY

V: TRBV14
CDR3: ASSHPSGSYNEQF

V: TRBV6-5
CDR3: ASSYSQGGYEQY

V: TRBV11-2
CDR3: ASSLRDGGTEAF

V: TRBV2
CDR3: ASSEVSSNYGYT

V: TRBV7-6
CDR3: ASSTSGRNEQF

V: TRBV11-3
CDR3: ASSEIDRGLYEQY

V: TRBV19
CDR3: ASSISVRVLGETQY

V: TRBV10-2
CDR3: ASSEIAVLNTGELF

V: TRBV20-1
CDR3: SASPRSNYEQY

V: TRBV5-5
CDR3: ASSLLRFSYEQY

V: TRBV4-1
CDR3: ASSQVPLSGRNHEQF

V: TRBV12-5
CDR3: ASGRQQLRRSYGYT

V: TRBV27
CDR3: ASSLPRGGRNSPLH

V: TRBV2
CDR3: AGEGQPFNYGYT

V: TRBV27
CDR3: ASIKSGNGAYEQY

V: TRBV18
CDR3: ASSRDREGTEAF